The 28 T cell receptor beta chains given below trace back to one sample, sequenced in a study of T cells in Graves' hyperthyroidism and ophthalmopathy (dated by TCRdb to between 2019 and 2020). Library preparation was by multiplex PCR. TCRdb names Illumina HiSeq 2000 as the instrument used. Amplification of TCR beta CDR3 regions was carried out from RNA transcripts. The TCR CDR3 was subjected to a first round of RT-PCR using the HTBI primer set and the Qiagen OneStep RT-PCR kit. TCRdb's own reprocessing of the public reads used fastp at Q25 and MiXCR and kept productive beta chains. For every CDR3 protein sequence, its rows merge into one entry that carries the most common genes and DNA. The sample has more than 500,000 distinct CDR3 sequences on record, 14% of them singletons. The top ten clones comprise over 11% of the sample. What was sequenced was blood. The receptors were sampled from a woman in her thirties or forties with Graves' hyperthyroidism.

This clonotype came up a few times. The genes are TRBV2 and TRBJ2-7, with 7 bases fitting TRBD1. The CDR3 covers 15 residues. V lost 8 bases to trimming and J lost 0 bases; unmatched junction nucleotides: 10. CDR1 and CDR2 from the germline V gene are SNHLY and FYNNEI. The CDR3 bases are TGTGCCAGCGGATCCGGGACAGCTAGCTCCTACGAGCAGTACTTC. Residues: CASGSGTASSYEQYF.

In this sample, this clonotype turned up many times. CDR3 sequence reads: CSPLVSGRGDTQYF. In DNA form, the CDR3 reads TGCAGTCCACTCGTTAGCGGGAGAGGAGATACGCAGTATTTT. The chain couples TRBV20-1 to TRBJ2-3; 9 positions match TRBD2. The CDR3 length is 14 residues. Germline V gene data show CDR1 as DFQATT and CDR2 as SNEGSKA (reference sequence). After removal of 8 bases from V and 5 bases from J, the junction contained 11 bases not matched to a gene.

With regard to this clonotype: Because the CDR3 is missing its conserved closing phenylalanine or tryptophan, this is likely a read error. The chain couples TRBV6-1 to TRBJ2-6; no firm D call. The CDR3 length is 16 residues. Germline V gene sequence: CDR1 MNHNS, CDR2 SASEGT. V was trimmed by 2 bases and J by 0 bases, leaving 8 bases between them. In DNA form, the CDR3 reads TGTGCCAGCAGTGAATACCCTTACTCTGGGGCCAACGTCCTGACTCTC. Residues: CASSEYPYSGANVLTL.

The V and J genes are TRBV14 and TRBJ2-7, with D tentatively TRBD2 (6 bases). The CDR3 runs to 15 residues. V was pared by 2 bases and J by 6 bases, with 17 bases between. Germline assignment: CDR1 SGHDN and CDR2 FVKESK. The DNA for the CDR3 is TGTGCCAGCAGCCAATTAGATGCGGGAAGGGGCGAGCAGTACTTC. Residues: CASSQLDAGRGEQYF.

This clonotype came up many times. The CDR3 spells CASSPLVNTEAFF. The CDR3 DNA reads TGTGCCAGCAGCCCCTTGGTTAACACTGAAGCTTTCTTT. The genes are TRBV3-1 and TRBJ1-1; D not resolved. Trimming took off 4 bases at V and 2 bases at J, with 8 bases between the two ends. The CDR3 is made up of 13 amino acids. Germline CDR1 is LGHDT and CDR2 is YNNKEL (reference sequence).

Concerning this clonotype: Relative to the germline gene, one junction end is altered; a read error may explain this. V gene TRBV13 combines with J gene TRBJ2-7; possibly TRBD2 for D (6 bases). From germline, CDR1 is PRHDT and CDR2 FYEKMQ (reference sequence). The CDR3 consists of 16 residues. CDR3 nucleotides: TGTGCCAGCAGCTTAGAGGGGACTGTAAGCTCCTACGGGCAGTACTTC. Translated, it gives CASSLEGTVSSYGQYF.

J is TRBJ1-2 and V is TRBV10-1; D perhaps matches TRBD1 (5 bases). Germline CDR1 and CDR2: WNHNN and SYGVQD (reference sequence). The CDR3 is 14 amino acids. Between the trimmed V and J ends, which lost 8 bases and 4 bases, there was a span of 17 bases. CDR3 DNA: TGCGCCAGCCTCCGGGGCCCCCCGGGCTATGGCTACACCTTC. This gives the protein CASLRGPPGYGYTF.

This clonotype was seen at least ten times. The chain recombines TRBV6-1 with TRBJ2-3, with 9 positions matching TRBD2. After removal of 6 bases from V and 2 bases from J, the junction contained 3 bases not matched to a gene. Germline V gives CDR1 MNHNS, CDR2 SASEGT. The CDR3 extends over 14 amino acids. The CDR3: CASRRTSVTDTQYF. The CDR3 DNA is TGTGCCAGCAGGCGGACTAGCGTCACAGATACGCAGTATTTT.

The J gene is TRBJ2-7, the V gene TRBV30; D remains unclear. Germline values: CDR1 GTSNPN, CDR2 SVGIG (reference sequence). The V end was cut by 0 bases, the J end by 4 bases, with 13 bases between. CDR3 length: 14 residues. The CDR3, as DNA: TGTGCCTGGAGTGTAGAAACAGTTAGTTACGAGCAGTACTTC. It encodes CAWSVETVSYEQYF.

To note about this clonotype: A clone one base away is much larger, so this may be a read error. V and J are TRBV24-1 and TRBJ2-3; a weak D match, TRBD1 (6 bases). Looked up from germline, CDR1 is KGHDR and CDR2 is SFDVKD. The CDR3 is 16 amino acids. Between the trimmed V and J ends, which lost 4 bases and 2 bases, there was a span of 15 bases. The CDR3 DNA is TGTGCCACCAGTGAGGCCGGGACAAGTTTCACAGATACGCAGTATTTT. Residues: CATSEAGTSFTDTQYF.

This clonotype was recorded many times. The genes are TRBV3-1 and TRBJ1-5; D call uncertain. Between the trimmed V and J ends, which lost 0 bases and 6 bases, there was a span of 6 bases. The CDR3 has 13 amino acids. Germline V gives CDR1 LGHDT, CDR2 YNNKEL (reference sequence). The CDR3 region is CASSQDRGQPQHF. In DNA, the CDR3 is TGTGCCAGCAGCCAAGATCGTGGTCAGCCCCAGCATTTT.

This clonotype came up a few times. CDR3 loop: CAWNNGGGPYGYTF. CDR3 nucleotides: TGTGCCTGGAACAACGGCGGGGGCCCCTATGGCTACACCTTC. The chain uses TRBV30 and TRBJ1-2; D might be TRBD1 (6 bases). The CDR3 contains 14 residues. V gave up 4 bases and J gave up 4 bases, with 16 bases separating them. Germline V CDR1 and CDR2: GTSNPN, SVGIG (reference sequence).

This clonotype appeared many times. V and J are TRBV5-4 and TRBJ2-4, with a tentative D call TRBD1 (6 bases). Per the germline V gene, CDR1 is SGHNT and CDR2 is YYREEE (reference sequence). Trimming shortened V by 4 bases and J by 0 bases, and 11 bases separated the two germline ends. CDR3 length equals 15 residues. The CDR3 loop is CASSPDRPAKNIQYF. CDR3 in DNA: TGTGCCAGCAGCCCGGACAGACCAGCCAAAAACATTCAGTACTTC.

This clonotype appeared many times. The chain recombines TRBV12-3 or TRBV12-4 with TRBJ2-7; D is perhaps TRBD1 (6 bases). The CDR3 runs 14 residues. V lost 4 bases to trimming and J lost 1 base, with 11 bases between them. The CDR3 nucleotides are TGTGCCAGCAGTTATACGGACAGATCCTACGAGCAGTACTTC. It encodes CASSYTDRSYEQYF.

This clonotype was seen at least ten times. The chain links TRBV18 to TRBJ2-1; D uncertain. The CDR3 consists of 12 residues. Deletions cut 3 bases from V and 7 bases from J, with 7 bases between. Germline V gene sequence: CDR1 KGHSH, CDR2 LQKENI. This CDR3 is CASSPDPNEQFF. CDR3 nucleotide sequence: TGTGCCAGCTCACCGGATCCGAATGAGCAGTTCTTC.

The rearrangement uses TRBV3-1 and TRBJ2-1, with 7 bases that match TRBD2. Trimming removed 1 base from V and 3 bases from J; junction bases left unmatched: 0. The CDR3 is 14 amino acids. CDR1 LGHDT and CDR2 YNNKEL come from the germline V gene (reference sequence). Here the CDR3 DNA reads TGTGCCAGCAGCCAAGCTAGCGGCTACAATGAGCAGTTCTTC. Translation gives CASSQASGYNEQFF.

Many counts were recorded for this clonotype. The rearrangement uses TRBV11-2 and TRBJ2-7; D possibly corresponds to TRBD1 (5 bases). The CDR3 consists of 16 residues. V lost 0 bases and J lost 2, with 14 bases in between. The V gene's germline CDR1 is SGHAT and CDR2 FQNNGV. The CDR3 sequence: CASSLEVLWGAYEQYF. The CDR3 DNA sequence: TGTGCCAGCAGCTTAGAGGTGTTGTGGGGCGCCTACGAGCAGTACTTC.

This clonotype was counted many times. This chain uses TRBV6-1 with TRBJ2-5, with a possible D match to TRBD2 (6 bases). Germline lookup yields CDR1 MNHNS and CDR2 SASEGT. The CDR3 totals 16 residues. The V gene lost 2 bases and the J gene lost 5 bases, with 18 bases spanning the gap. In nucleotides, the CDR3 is TGTGCCAGCAGTGAATTGGGCGGGAAGGGTACGGAGACCCAGTACTTC. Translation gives CASSELGGKGTETQYF.

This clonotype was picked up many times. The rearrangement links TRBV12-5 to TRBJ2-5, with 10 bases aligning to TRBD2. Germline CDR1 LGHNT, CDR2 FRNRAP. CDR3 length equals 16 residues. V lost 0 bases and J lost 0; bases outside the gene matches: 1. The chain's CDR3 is CASGLVSGGYQETQYF. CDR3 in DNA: TGTGCTAGTGGTTTGGTTAGCGGGGGGTACCAAGAGACCCAGTACTTC.

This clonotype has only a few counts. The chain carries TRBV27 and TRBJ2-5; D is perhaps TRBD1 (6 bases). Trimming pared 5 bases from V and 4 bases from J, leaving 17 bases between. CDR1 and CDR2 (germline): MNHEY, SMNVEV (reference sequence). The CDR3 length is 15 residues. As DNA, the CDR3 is TGTGCCAGCAGTACCTACTCTCAGGGGCCAGAGACCCAGTACTTC. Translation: CASSTYSQGPETQYF.

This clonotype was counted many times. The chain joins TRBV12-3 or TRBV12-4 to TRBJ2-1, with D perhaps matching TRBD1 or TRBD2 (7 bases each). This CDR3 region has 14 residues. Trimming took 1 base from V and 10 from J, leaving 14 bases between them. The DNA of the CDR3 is TGTGCCAGCAGTTTAGGTCAGGGGGGGGGGGAGCAGTTCTTC. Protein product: CASSLGQGGGEQFF.

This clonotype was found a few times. CDR3: CASSQGVSGNGYTF. The CDR3 coding sequence is TGCGCCAGCAGCCAAGGGGTCTCCGGGAATGGCTACACCTTC. V gene TRBV4-1 combines with J gene TRBJ1-2; D unclear. Trimming removed 1 base at V and 6 bases at J, with 12 bases between. The germline gives CDR1 MGHRA, CDR2 YSYEKL. The CDR3 has 14 residues.

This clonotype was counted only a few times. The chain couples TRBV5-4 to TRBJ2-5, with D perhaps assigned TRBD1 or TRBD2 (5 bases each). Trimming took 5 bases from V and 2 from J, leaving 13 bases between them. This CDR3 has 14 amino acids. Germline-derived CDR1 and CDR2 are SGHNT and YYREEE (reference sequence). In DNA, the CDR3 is TGTGCCAGCAGTACTCGGGACCTACAAGAGACCCAGTACTTC. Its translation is CASSTRDLQETQYF.

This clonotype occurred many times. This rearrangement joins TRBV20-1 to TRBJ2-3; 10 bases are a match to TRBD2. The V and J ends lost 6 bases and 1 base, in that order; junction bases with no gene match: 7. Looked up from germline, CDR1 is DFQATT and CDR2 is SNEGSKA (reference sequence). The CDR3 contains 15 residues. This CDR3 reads CSATDGTSGTDTQYF. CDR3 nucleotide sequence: TGCAGTGCCACGGACGGGACTAGCGGCACAGATACGCAGTATTTT.

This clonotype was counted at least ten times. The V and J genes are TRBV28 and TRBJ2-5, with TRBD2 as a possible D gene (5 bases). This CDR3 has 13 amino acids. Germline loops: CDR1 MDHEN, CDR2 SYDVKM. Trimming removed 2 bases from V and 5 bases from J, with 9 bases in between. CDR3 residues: CASSLTGKETQYF. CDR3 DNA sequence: TGTGCCAGCAGTTTAACCGGGAAGGAGACCCAGTACTTC.

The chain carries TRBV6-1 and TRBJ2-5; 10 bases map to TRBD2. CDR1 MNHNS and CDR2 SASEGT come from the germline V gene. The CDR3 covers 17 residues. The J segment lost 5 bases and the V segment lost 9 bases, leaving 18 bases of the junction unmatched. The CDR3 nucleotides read TGTGCCAGTCAGGCAGGAGCTCTAGCGGGAGCTCGCGAGACCCAGTACTTC. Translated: CASQAGALAGARETQYF.

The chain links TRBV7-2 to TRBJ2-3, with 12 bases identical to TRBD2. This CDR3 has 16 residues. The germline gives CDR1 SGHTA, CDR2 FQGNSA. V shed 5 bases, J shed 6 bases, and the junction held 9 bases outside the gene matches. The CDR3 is CASSLSSTSGSDTQYF. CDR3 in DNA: TGTGCCAGCAGCCTGTCGTCGACTAGCGGGAGTGATACGCAGTATTTT.

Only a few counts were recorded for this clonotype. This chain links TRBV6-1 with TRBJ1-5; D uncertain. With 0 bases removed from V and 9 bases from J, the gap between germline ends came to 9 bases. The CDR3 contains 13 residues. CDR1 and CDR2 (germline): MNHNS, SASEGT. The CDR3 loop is CASSEAVSRPQHF. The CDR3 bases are TGTGCCAGCAGTGAAGCTGTCTCCCGGCCCCAGCATTTT.